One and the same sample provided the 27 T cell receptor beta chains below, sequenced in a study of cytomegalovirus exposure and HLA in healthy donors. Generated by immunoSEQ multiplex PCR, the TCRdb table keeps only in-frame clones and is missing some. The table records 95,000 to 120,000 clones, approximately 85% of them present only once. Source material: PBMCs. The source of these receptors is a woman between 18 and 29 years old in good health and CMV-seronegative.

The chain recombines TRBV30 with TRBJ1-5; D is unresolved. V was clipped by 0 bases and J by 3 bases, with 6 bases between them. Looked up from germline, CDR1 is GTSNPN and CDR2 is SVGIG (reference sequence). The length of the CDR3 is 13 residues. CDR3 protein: CAWSVAVNQPQHF. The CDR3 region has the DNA TGTGCCTGGAGTGTGGCAGTCAATCAGCCCCAGCATTTT.

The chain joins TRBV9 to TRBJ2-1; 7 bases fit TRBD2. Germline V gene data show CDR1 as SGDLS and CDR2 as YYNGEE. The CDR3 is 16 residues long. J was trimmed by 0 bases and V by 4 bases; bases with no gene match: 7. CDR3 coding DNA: TGTGCCAGCAGCCCAGGAGCGGGGCCCTCCTACAATGAGCAGTTCTTC. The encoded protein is CASSPGAGPSYNEQFF.

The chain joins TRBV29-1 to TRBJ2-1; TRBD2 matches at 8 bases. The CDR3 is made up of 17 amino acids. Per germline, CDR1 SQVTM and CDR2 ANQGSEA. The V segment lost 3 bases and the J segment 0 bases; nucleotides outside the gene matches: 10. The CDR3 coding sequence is TGCAGCGTTGAGGGCGGTAGCGGGGTAAGCTCCTACAATGAGCAGTTCTTC. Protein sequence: CSVEGGSGVSSYNEQFF.

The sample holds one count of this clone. CDR3 amino acids: CASSPPAGYLDEKLFF. CDR3 nucleotide sequence: TGTGCCAGCAGCCCCCCGGCAGGCTACTTGGATGAAAAACTGTTTTTT. The chain joins TRBV7-8 to TRBJ1-4; D uncertain. This CDR3 has 16 residues. Trimming shortened V by 5 bases and J by 6 bases, and 19 bases separated the two germline ends. Germline CDR1 and CDR2: SGHVS and FQNEAQ.

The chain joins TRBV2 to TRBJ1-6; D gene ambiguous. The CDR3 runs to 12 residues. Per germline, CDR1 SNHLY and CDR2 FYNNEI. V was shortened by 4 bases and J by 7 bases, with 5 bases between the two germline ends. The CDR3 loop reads CASSVPNSPLHF. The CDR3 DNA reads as TGTGCCAGCAGTGTCCCAAATTCACCCCTCCACTTT.

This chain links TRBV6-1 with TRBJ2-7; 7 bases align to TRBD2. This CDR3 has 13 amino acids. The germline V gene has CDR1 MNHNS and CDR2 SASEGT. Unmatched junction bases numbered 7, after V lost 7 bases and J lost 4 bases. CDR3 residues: CASTLRGGYEQYF. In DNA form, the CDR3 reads TGTGCCAGCACCTTACGCGGGGGTTACGAGCAGTACTTC.

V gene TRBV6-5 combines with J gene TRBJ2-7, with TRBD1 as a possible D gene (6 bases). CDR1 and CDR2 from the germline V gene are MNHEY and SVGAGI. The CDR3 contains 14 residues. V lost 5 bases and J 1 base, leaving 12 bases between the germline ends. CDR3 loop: CASSQRQESYEQYF. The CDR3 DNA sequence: TGTGCCAGCAGTCAACGACAGGAGTCCTACGAGCAGTACTTC.

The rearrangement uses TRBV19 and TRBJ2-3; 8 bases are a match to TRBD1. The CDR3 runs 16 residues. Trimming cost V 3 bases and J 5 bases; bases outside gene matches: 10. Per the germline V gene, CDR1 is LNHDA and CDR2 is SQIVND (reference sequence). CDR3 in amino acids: CASSIIHRGSRDTQYF. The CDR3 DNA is TGTGCCAGTAGTATCATCCACAGGGGGTCAAGAGATACGCAGTATTTT.

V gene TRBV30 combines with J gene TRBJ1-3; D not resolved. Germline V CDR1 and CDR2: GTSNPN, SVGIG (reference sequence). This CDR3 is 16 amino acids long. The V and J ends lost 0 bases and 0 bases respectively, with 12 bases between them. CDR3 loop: CAWSVRDWSSGNTIYF. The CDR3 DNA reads TGTGCCTGGAGTGTACGCGACTGGAGCTCTGGAAACACCATATATTTT.

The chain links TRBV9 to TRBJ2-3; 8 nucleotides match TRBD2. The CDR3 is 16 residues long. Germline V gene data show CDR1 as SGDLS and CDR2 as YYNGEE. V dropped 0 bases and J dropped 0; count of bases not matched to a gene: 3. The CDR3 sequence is CASSVGGGPSTDTQYF. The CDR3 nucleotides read TGTGCCAGCAGCGTAGGCGGGGGGCCGAGCACAGATACGCAGTATTTT.

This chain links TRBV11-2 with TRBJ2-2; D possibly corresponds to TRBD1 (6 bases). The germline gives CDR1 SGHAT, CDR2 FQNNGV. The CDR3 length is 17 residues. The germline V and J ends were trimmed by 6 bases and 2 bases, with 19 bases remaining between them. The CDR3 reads CASSPHSGQRNTGELFF. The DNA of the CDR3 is TGTGCCAGCAGTCCACATTCAGGACAGCGAAACACCGGGGAGCTGTTTTTT.

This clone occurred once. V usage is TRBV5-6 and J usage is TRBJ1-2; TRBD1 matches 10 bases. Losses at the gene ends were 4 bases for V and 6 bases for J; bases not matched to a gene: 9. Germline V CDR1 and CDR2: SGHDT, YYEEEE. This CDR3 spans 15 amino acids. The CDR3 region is CASSLDRGLMDGYTF. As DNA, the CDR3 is TGTGCCAGCAGCCTTGACAGGGGGCTCATGGATGGCTACACCTTC.

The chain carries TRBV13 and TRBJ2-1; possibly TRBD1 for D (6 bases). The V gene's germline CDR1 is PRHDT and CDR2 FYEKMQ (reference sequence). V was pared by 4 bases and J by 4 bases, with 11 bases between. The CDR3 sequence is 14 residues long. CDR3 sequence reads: CASSSWGLYNEQFF. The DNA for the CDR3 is TGTGCCAGCAGCTCCTGGGGGCTGTACAATGAGCAGTTCTTC.

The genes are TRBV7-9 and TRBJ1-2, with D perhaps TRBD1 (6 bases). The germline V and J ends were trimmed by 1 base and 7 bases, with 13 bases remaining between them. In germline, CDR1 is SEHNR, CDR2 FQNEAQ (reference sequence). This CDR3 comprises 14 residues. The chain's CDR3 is CASSLVTTGPGYTF. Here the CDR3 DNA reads TGTGCCAGCAGCTTAGTCACGACAGGCCCTGGCTACACCTTC.

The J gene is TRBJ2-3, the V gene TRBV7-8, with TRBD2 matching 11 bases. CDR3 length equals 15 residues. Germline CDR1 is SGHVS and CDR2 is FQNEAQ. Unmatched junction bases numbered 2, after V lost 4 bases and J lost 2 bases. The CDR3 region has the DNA TGTGCCAGCAGCTCTAGCGGGGGGACCACAGATACGCAGTATTTT. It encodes CASSSSGGTTDTQYF.

CDR3 loop: CASSLPGQVSQETQYF. CDR3 DNA sequence: TGTGCCAGCAGTCTGCCGGGACAGGTCTCCCAAGAGACCCAGTACTTC. The gene calls are TRBV28 and TRBJ2-5, with 8 bases fitting TRBD1. Germline V gives CDR1 MDHEN, CDR2 SYDVKM. The CDR3 loop spans 16 amino acids. Trimming cost V 5 bases and J 1 base; bases outside gene matches: 9.

CDR3 nucleotides: TGTGCCAGCACGGCTGGGACAGGGGTTAACTATGGCTACACCTTC. Translating gives CASTAGTGVNYGYTF. The chain joins TRBV27 to TRBJ1-2; TRBD1 agrees at 10 bases. Germline loops: CDR1 MNHEY, CDR2 SMNVEV (reference sequence). J gave up 1 base and V 7 bases, and 6 bases lay outside the gene matches. The CDR3 totals 15 residues.

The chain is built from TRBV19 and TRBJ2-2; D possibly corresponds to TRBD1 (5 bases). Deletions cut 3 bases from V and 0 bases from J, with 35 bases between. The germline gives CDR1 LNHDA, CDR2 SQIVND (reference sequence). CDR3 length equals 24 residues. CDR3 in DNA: TGTGCCAGTAGTATTGTGGGGCGGCATTTCGAGCTTCGCCCGACCCACGCGAACACCGGGGAGCTGTTTTTT. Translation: CASSIVGRHFELRPTHANTGELFF.

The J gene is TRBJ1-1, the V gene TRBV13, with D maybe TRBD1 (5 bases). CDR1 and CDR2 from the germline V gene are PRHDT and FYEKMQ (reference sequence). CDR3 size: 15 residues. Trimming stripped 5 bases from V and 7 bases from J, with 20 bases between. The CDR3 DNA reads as TGTGCCAGCAGCGTCCAGAATGGGGGGATGGGTGAAGCTTTCTTT. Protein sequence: CASSVQNGGMGEAFF.

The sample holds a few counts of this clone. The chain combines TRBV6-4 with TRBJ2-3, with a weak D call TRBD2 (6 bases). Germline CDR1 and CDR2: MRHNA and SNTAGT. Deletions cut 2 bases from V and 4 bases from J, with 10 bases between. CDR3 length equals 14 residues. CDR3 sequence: CASSDGVAADTQYF. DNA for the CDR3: TGTGCCAGCAGTGACGGGGTAGCGGCAGATACGCAGTATTTT.

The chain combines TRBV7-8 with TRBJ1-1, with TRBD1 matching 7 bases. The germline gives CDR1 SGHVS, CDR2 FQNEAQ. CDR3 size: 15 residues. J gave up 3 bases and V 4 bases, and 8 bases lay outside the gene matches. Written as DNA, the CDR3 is TGTGCCAGCAGCTCCAAGGGACAGATGGACACTGAAGCTTTCTTT. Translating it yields CASSSKGQMDTEAFF.

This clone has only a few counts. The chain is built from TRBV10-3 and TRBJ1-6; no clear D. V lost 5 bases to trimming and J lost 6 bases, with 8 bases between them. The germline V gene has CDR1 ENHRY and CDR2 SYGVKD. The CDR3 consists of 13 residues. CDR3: CAISPEGNSPLHF. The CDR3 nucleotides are TGTGCCATCAGTCCCGAGGGTAATTCACCCCTCCACTTT.

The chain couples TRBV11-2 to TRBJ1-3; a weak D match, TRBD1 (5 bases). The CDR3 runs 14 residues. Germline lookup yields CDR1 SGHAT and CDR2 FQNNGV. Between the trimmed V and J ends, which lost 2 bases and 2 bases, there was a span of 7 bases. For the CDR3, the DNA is TGTGCCAGCAGCTTATTAGGGGCTGGAAACACCATATATTTT. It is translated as CASSLLGAGNTIYF.

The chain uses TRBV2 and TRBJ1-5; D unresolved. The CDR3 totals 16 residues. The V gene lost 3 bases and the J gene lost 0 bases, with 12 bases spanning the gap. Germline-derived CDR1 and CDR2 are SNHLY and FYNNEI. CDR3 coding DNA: TGTGCCAGCAGTGATGGAGGGCGGAGTAGCAATCAGCCCCAGCATTTT. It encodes CASSDGGRSSNQPQHF. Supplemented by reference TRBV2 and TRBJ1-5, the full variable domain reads EPEVTQTPSHQVTQMGQEVILRCVPISNHLYFYWYRQILGQKVEFLVSFYNNEISEKSEIFDDQFSVERPDGSNFTLKIRSTKLEDSAMYFCASSDGGRSSNQPQHFGDGTRLSIL.

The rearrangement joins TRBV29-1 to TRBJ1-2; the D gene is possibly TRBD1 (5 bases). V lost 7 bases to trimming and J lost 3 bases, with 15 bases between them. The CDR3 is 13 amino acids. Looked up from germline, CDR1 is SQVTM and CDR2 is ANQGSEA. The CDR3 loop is CSGRGEVDYGYTF. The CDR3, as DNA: TGCAGCGGGAGAGGGGAGGTCGACTATGGCTACACCTTC.

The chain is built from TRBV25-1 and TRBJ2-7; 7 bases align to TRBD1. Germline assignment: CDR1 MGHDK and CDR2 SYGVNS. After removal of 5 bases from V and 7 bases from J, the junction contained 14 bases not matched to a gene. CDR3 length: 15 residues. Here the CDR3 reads CASSLGTAPSGEQYF. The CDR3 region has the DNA TGTGCCAGCAGTCTCGGGACAGCGCCCTCGGGGGAGCAGTACTTC.

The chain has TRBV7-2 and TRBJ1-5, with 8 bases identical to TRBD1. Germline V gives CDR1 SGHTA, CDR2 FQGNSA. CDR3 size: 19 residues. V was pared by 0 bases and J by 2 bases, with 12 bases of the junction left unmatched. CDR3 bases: TGTGCCAGCAGCTTAGCCCTGGGACAGGCCCTCGCAGGCAATCAGCCCCAGCATTTT. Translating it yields CASSLALGQALAGNQPQHF.